One and the same sample provided the 18 T cell receptor beta chains below, sequenced in a study of neoadjuvant anti-PD-1 for oral cavity cancer (dated by TCRdb to about 2021). The sample's time point, from its label and the paper: before neoadjuvant nivolumab. Library prep was done by the immunoSEQ multiplex PCR assay. In TCRdb, the immuneACCESS table is reduced to in-frame sequences with V and J assigned. These tables do not hold every clone; where another copy was compared, an unresolved V gene accounts for under half, and the others remain unexplained. The sample includes 9,500 to 12,000 clones, with about 50% observed a single time. The biggest ten clones account for 20% to 30% of the sample. Specimen: tumor tissue, collected before nivolumab (anti-PD-1) treatment. The origin of the receptors is a person aged 35 to 85 with oral cavity squamous cell carcinoma.

This chain connects TRBV4-3 to TRBJ2-5, with TRBD2 matching 7 bases. There are 13 residues in the CDR3. The germline V gene encodes CDR1 LGHNA and CDR2 YSLEER. J was trimmed by 2 bases and V by 4 bases; bases with no gene match: 1. CDR3 sequence reads: CASSPGLQETQYF. The CDR3 coding sequence is TGCGCCAGCAGCCCGGGACTACAAGAGACCCAGTACTTC.

This clone was counted only a few times. The rearrangement uses TRBV29-1 and TRBJ1-2, with no clear D. The CDR3 covers 16 residues. Between the trimmed V and J ends, which lost 0 bases and 2 bases, there was a span of 16 bases. Germline V gene sequence: CDR1 SQVTM, CDR2 ANQGSEA. CDR3 sequence: CSVEEVNRPSNYGYTF. DNA of the CDR3: TGCAGCGTTGAAGAAGTTAACAGACCCTCAAACTATGGCTACACCTTC.

This clone was seen only a few times. The chain combines TRBV2 with TRBJ1-2; D unclear. Trimming cost V 4 bases and J 2 bases, with 8 bases left between them. The germline V gene encodes CDR1 SNHLY and CDR2 FYNNEI. The CDR3 extends over 13 amino acids. CDR3 protein: CASSGGPNYGYTF. The CDR3 DNA reads TGTGCCAGCAGTGGAGGTCCCAACTATGGCTACACCTTC.

This clone showed up just once. V gene TRBV7-9 combines with J gene TRBJ2-1; D is perhaps TRBD2 (6 bases). V was clipped by 2 bases and J by 8 bases, with 13 bases between them. This CDR3 is 14 amino acids long. Germline V lookup: CDR1 SEHNR, CDR2 FQNEAQ (reference sequence). As DNA, the CDR3 is TGTGCCAGCAGCTTAATAGGGGCGGGGTATGAGCAGTTCTTC. It codes for CASSLIGAGYEQFF.

The V call is TRBV4-3, the J call TRBJ2-3; 8 bases agree with TRBD1. Per the germline V gene, CDR1 is LGHNA and CDR2 is YSLEER. Trimming removed 0 bases from V and 3 bases from J; junction bases left unmatched: 8. The CDR3 covers 17 residues. In nucleotides, the CDR3 is TGCGCCAGCAGCCAAGACCCCGCAGGGGGCGCGACAGATACGCAGTATTTT. The encoded protein is CASSQDPAGGATDTQYF.

By sample fraction, this clone is large (0.1 to 1%). The chain uses TRBV6-6 and TRBJ1-5, with D possibly TRBD1 on 5 matching bases. The germline gives CDR1 MNHNY, CDR2 SVGAGI (reference sequence). Trimming removed 2 bases at V and 4 bases at J, with 9 bases between. This CDR3 has 14 amino acids. Here the CDR3 DNA reads TGTGCCAGCAGTTACAGAGGGGAGAATCAGCCCCAGCATTTT. It encodes CASSYRGENQPQHF.

In its sample, this clone was seen a few times. The J gene is TRBJ1-2, the V gene TRBV7-2; a possible D gene is TRBD1 (6 bases). CDR3 length: 16 residues. Trimming pared 5 bases from V and 2 bases from J, leaving 18 bases between. CDR1 is SGHTA and CDR2 is FQGNSA in the germline V gene. The chain's CDR3 is CASSPRAGGGNYGYTF. The DNA of the CDR3 is TGTGCCAGCAGCCCCAGAGCCGGCGGGGGCAACTATGGCTACACCTTC. The entire variable domain, with the rest obtained from reference TRBV7-2 and TRBJ1-2, is as follows: GAGVSQSPSNKVTEKGKDVELRCDPISGHTALYWYRQSLGQGLEFLIYFQGNSAPDKSGLPSDRFSAERTGGSVSTLTIQRTQQEDSAVYLCASSPRAGGGNYGYTFGSGTRLTVV.

This clone is categorized as medium-sized (0.01 to 0.1%). V and J are TRBV7-2 and TRBJ2-7, with D hard to call. Germline V CDR1 and CDR2: SGHTA, FQGNSA. Between the trimmed V and J ends, which lost 0 bases and 6 bases, there was a span of 15 bases. CDR3 length equals 15 residues. The chain's CDR3 is CASSLAPKVPGEQYF. The DNA for the CDR3 is TGTGCCAGCAGCTTAGCCCCAAAGGTACCCGGCGAGCAGTACTTC.

This sequence joins TRBV23-1 and TRBJ1-1; a possible D gene is TRBD1 (6 bases). TRBV23-1 is an open reading frame whose function is uncertain. The length of the CDR3 is 14 residues. V gave up 8 bases and J gave up 0 bases, with 13 bases separating them. CDR3 sequence reads: CASWAGTLNTEAFF. CDR3 coding DNA: TGCGCCAGCTGGGCCGGGACACTGAACACTGAAGCTTTCTTT.

This clone was counted only a few times. This chain links TRBV11-2 with TRBJ1-1; D is ambiguous. Per germline, CDR1 SGHAT and CDR2 FQNNGV. The CDR3 runs to 13 residues. V lost 0 bases and J lost 5, with 7 bases in between. The CDR3 sequence is CASSLDRGTEAFF. In DNA form, the CDR3 reads TGTGCCAGCAGCTTAGATCGGGGTACTGAAGCTTTCTTT.

The rearrangement uses TRBV6-5 and TRBJ2-7, with D possibly TRBD1 on 6 matching bases. V was shortened by 0 bases and J by 5 bases, with 17 bases between the two germline ends. The CDR3 runs 16 residues. The V gene's germline CDR1 is MNHEY and CDR2 SVGAGI. CDR3 residues: CASSYSRTGFTHEQYF. CDR3 nucleotides: TGTGCCAGCAGTTACTCCCGTACAGGGTTTACACACGAGCAGTACTTC.

The gene calls are TRBV7-2 and TRBJ2-5, with 7 bases fitting TRBD2. V gave up 2 bases and J gave up 5 bases; unmatched junction bases: 11. Germline CDR1 SGHTA, CDR2 FQGNSA. The CDR3 length is 16 residues. CDR3 DNA: TGTGCCAGCAGCTTACTTACAGCGGGGTTAGGGGAGACCCAGTACTTC. Translation gives CASSLLTAGLGETQYF.

V gene TRBV5-6 combines with J gene TRBJ1-4, with a weak D call TRBD1 (5 bases). V gave up 3 bases and J gave up 8 bases, with 17 bases separating them. This CDR3 comprises 15 residues. Per germline, CDR1 SGHDT and CDR2 YYEEEE. CDR3 DNA: TGTGCCAGCAGCTCTTCCTCTCGGGGGAACGAAAAACTGTTTTTT. Encoded protein: CASSSSSRGNEKLFF.

The J gene is TRBJ2-1, the V gene TRBV6-6; TRBD1 aligns across 10 bases. The CDR3 consists of 16 residues. V was clipped by 5 bases and J by 3 bases; unmatched bases: 7. Germline lookup yields CDR1 MNHNY and CDR2 SVGAGI (reference sequence). CDR3 nucleotide sequence: TGTGCCAGCAGTAACGGGTGGGACAGGGGCTACAATGAGCAGTTCTTC. It translates to CASSNGWDRGYNEQFF.

The CDR3 is CASSTGTGQPQHF. CDR3 in DNA: TGTGCCAGCAGCACAGGGACAGGTCAGCCCCAGCATTTT. The chain carries TRBV6-5 and TRBJ1-5; TRBD1 agrees at 8 bases. Per germline, CDR1 MNHEY and CDR2 SVGAGI. This CDR3 is built from 13 residues. Losses at the gene ends were 6 bases for V and 6 bases for J; bases not matched to a gene: 4.

This clone was recorded a few times. The rearrangement uses TRBV7-2 and TRBJ2-2, with 7 bases lining up with TRBD2. Germline V gene data show CDR1 as SGHTA and CDR2 as FQGNSA. The V segment lost 5 bases and the J segment 7 bases; nucleotides outside the gene matches: 10. The CDR3 is made up of 15 amino acids. The CDR3 loop is CASSQAGSVHGELFF. The CDR3 region has the DNA TGTGCCAGCAGCCAAGCGGGGTCCGTTCACGGGGAGCTGTTTTTT.

This clone was observed a handful of times. The chain is built from TRBV28 and TRBJ1-5, with D possibly being TRBD1 (5 bases). Germline values: CDR1 MDHEN, CDR2 SYDVKM. This CDR3 is 12 amino acids long. Trimming pared 4 bases from V and 4 bases from J, leaving 5 bases between. This CDR3 is CASSWGNQPQHF. CDR3 in DNA: TGTGCCAGCAGTTGGGGGAATCAGCCCCAGCATTTT.

This clone was seen more than once but under ten times. The chain has TRBV5-1 and TRBJ1-2; D is unresolved. Trimming took off 4 bases at V and 1 base at J, with 11 bases between the two ends. CDR1 and CDR2 (germline): SGHRS, YFSETQ. The CDR3 has 14 amino acids. The CDR3 region has the DNA TGCGCCAGCAGCATCCGGGCTAATAACTATGGCTACACCTTC. As protein: CASSIRANNYGYTF.